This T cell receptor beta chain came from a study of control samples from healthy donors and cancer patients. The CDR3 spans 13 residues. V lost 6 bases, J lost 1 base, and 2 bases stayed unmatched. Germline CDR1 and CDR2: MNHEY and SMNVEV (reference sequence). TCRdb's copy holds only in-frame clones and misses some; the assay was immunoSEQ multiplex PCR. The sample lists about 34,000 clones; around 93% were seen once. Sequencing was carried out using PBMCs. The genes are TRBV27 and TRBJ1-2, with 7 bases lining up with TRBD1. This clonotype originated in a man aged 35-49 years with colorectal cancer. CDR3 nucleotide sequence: TGTGCCAGCAGCCACAGGGGTAACTATGGCTACACCTTC. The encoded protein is CASSHRGNYGYTF.